One sample yielded the 30 T cell receptor beta chains listed below, sequenced in a study of T cells in Graves' hyperthyroidism and ophthalmopathy. TCR beta CDR3 region amplification was performed from RNA transcripts. An initial round of RT-PCR targeting the TCR CDR3 relied on the HTBI primer set. TCRdb reprocessed the multiplex PCR reads with MiXCR, giving one entry per CDR3 protein. The sample shows approximately 620,000 distinct CDR3 sequences, roughly a sixth of them seen only once. Sequencing was done on a sample of blood. The source of these receptors is a woman between 40 and 55 years old with Graves' ophthalmopathy.

At least ten counts were recorded for this clonotype. The V gene is TRBV28, the J gene TRBJ2-5; 9 bases map to TRBD1. Germline CDR1 reads MDHEN; CDR2 reads SYDVKM. V gave up 6 bases and J gave up 1 base; unmatched junction bases: 3. The CDR3 spans 14 residues. The chain's CDR3 is CASRLQGAQETQYF. CDR3 sequence (DNA): TGTGCCAGCAGACTACAGGGGGCCCAAGAGACCCAGTACTTC.

This clonotype was observed a handful of times. The chain employs TRBV12-3 or TRBV12-4 and TRBJ1-2, with a possible D match to TRBD1 (5 bases). The CDR3 covers 13 residues. The V gene lost 5 bases and the J gene lost 4 bases, with 11 bases spanning the gap. The CDR3 bases are TGTGCCAGCAGTGCGGGGGGGGGCTATGGCTACACCTTC. This codes for CASSAGGGYGYTF.

This clonotype has at least ten counts. V and J are TRBV20-1 and TRBJ2-7; D unclear. This CDR3 is 11 amino acids long. Per germline, CDR1 DFQATT and CDR2 SNEGSKA (reference sequence). The DNA of the CDR3 is TGCCCTTCCTCGGCGGTGGACGAGCAGTACTTC. This codes for CPSSAVDEQYF.

The chain links TRBV19 to TRBJ2-7; D is uncertain. Per the germline V gene, CDR1 is LNHDA and CDR2 is SQIVND (reference sequence). V was trimmed by 1 base and J by 2 bases, leaving 12 bases between them. The CDR3 consists of 15 residues. The CDR3: CASSIAPDATYEQYF. The CDR3 DNA reads TGTGCCAGTAGTATAGCCCCCGACGCTACCTACGAGCAGTACTTC.

This clonotype came up many times. V is TRBV12-3 or TRBV12-4 and J is TRBJ2-3; a weak D match, TRBD2 (7 bases). This CDR3 contains 17 residues. Trimming cost V 4 bases and J 1 base, with 18 bases left between them. For the CDR3, the DNA is TGTGCCAGCAGTTCCGACTACAGGGAGGGGGGCACAGATACGCAGTATTTT. As protein: CASSSDYREGGTDTQYF.

This clonotype was picked up many times. The chain has TRBV5-1 and TRBJ2-1; 10 bases are shared with TRBD2. After removal of 2 bases from V and 7 bases from J, the junction contained 6 bases not matched to a gene. Germline CDR1 and CDR2: SGHRS and YFSETQ. The CDR3 is 15 amino acids. Here the CDR3 reads CASSFSGGPENEQFF. In nucleotides, the CDR3 is TGCGCCAGCAGCTTTAGCGGGGGGCCGGAAAATGAGCAGTTCTTC.

The V and J genes are TRBV10-3 and TRBJ2-1; 7 bases match TRBD2. After removal of 0 bases from V and 10 bases from J, the junction contained 6 bases not matched to a gene. Germline V CDR1 and CDR2: ENHRY, SYGVKD. The length of the CDR3 is 14 residues. The CDR3 here is CAISESGAGREQFF. In DNA, the CDR3 is TGTGCCATCAGTGAGTCGGGAGCGGGGCGGGAGCAGTTCTTC.

The chain carries TRBV6-5 and TRBJ1-1; D ambiguous. V lost 2 bases and J lost 3, with 7 bases in between. The CDR3 length is 13 residues. CDR1 is MNHEY, CDR2 SVGAGI, per germline. The CDR3 is CASSYRRHTEAFF. CDR3 DNA: TGTGCCAGCAGTTACAGGAGGCACACTGAAGCTTTCTTT.

The rearrangement uses TRBV24-1 and TRBJ2-1; TRBD2 aligns across 7 bases. The germline gives CDR1 KGHDR, CDR2 SFDVKD. The CDR3 runs 15 residues. J gave up 6 bases and V 2 bases, and 6 bases lay outside the gene matches. The DNA for the CDR3 is TGTGCCACCAGTGATTCGGGGAGGGGTCGCAATGAGCAGTTCTTC. Translation gives CATSDSGRGRNEQFF.

This clonotype was seen at least ten times. The chain is built from TRBV5-1 and TRBJ2-2; 8 positions agree with TRBD2. V lost 2 bases and J lost 2; bases outside the gene matches: 2. Germline V gene lookup returns CDR1 SGHRS and CDR2 YFSETQ. The CDR3 runs 15 residues. CDR3 in amino acids: CASSFSGINTGELFF. DNA for the CDR3: TGCGCCAGCAGCTTTAGCGGGATAAACACCGGGGAGCTGTTTTTT.

V and J are TRBV29-1 and TRBJ1-1, with D hard to call. Germline CDR1 reads SQVTM; CDR2 reads ANQGSEA. V lost 2 bases to trimming and J lost 1 base, with 8 bases between them. The CDR3 consists of 13 residues. CDR3 sequence reads: CSVELARNTEAFF. In DNA form, the CDR3 reads TGCAGCGTTGAATTGGCGAGGAACACTGAAGCTTTCTTT.

This clonotype was observed many times. J is TRBJ2-5 and V is TRBV5-4, with D possibly being TRBD2 (6 bases). The CDR3 contains 14 residues. Germline V gene sequence: CDR1 SGHNT, CDR2 YYREEE (reference sequence). The ends were cut back, 4 bases at V and 7 bases at J, with 17 bases in the middle. The DNA for the CDR3 is TGTGCCAGCAGCGGGGGGACTTCTCCGTGGACCCAGTACTTC. This sequence encodes CASSGGTSPWTQYF.

This clonotype has at least ten counts. J is TRBJ1-5 and V is TRBV12-3 or TRBV12-4, with 10 bases fitting TRBD1. V gave up 5 bases and J gave up 5 bases; unmatched junction bases: 3. The CDR3 loop spans 14 amino acids. The CDR3 region is CASSPTGGYQPQHF. The CDR3, as DNA: TGTGCCAGCAGTCCGACAGGGGGCTATCAGCCCCAGCATTTT.

The rearrangement links TRBV18 to TRBJ1-6; 8 nucleotides match TRBD1. V lost 4 bases and J lost 8; bases outside the gene matches: 10. The CDR3 has 16 amino acids. Germline V CDR1 and CDR2: KGHSH, LQKENI. The CDR3: CASSQARDRPHSPLHF. CDR3 DNA sequence: TGTGCCAGCTCACAGGCCCGGGACAGGCCGCATTCACCCCTCCACTTT.

This chain connects TRBV29-1 to TRBJ2-7; D assignment may be TRBD1 or TRBD2 (6 bases each). The CDR3 has 13 amino acids. Trimming removed 6 bases from V and 7 bases from J, with 19 bases in between. CDR1 is SQVTM and CDR2 is ANQGSEA in the germline V gene. The CDR3 sequence: CSVGQIPGGEQYF. DNA for the CDR3: TGCAGCGTAGGACAGATTCCTGGGGGGGAGCAGTACTTC.

This clonotype was seen just once. It may be a read error: a sequence one base away is much more abundant. Here the CDR3 DNA reads TGCGCCAGCAGCTTAGACAGCGGCCACCTCTACGAGCAGTACTTC. Amino acid sequence: CASSLDSGHLYEQYF. The chain recombines TRBV5-1 with TRBJ2-7; D may match TRBD1 or TRBD2 (5 bases each). The CDR3 sequence is 15 residues long. CDR1 and CDR2 (germline): SGHRS, YFSETQ. V lost 2 bases and J 3 bases, leaving 15 bases between the germline ends.

This clonotype was seen repeatedly, ten times or more. The V call is TRBV2, the J call TRBJ1-1, with D possibly being TRBD1 (5 bases). The CDR3 spans 14 residues. Germline CDR1 is SNHLY and CDR2 is FYNNEI. The V and J ends lost 7 bases and 3 bases respectively, with 15 bases between them. CDR3 coding DNA: TGTGCCAGCACCAAAGGGACGCCTGACACTGAAGCTTTCTTT. Translating gives CASTKGTPDTEAFF.

CDR3 sequence: CSVGFGTEAFF. The CDR3 DNA follows: TGCAGCGTTGGTTTTGGCACTGAAGCTTTCTTT. The chain couples TRBV29-1 to TRBJ1-1; D remains ambiguous. The CDR3 consists of 11 residues. CDR1 is SQVTM and CDR2 is ANQGSEA in the germline V gene. Trimming cost V 4 bases and J 4 bases, with 7 bases left between them. The entire variable domain, with the rest obtained from reference TRBV29-1 and TRBJ1-1, is as follows: SAVISQKPSRDICQRGTSLTIQCQVDSQVTMMFWYRQQPGQSLTLIATANQGSEATYESGFVIDKFPISRPNLTFSTLTVSNMSPEDSSIYLCSVGFGTEAFFGQGTRLTVV.

The table lists this clonotype with many counts. The rearrangement joins TRBV20-1 to TRBJ1-2; no reliable D call. The germline V gene has CDR1 DFQATT and CDR2 SNEGSKA (reference sequence). With 2 bases removed from V and 6 bases from J, the gap between germline ends came to 7 bases. The CDR3 spans 11 residues. The CDR3 loop reads CSARSGDGYTF. CDR3 coding DNA: TGCAGTGCTAGAAGCGGGGATGGCTACACCTTC.

This clonotype was seen a few times. The chain employs TRBV7-9 and TRBJ2-1; D unresolved. CDR1 and CDR2 from the germline V gene are SEHNR and FQNEAQ (reference sequence). The CDR3 is made up of 11 amino acids. V was trimmed by 3 bases and J by 8 bases, leaving 5 bases between them. In DNA form, the CDR3 reads TGTGCCAGCAGCTTTGAGTATGAGCAGTTCTTC. It specifies CASSFEYEQFF.

The chain links TRBV6-1 to TRBJ2-2, with a tentative D call TRBD1 (5 bases). Germline-derived CDR1 and CDR2 are MNHNS and SASEGT. CDR3 length: 16 amino acids. Trimming shortened V by 6 bases and J by 1 base, and 15 bases separated the two germline ends. The CDR3 sequence: CASSSDSPLNTGELFF. The DNA of the CDR3 is TGTGCCAGCAGCTCCGACAGCCCCTTGAACACCGGGGAGCTGTTTTTT.

About this clonotype itself: Relative to the germline gene, one junction end is altered; a read error may explain this. CDR3 sequence: CASRRDRYTGELFF. The CDR3 DNA sequence: TGTGCCAGCAGACGGGACCGATACACCGGGGAGCTGTTTTTT. The V gene is TRBV5-1, the J gene TRBJ2-2, with D perhaps given as TRBD1 or TRBD2 (5 bases each). The CDR3 extends over 14 amino acids. Germline V gene sequence: CDR1 SGHRS, CDR2 YFSETQ.

In its sample, this clonotype was seen many times. The V call is TRBV6-1, the J call TRBJ2-4; D gene unclear. Trimming shortened V by 1 base and J by 1 base, and 11 bases separated the two germline ends. This CDR3 is built from 16 residues. Per germline, CDR1 MNHNS and CDR2 SASEGT. CDR3 sequence reads: CASSEEVRFAKNIQYF. The CDR3 DNA reads TGTGCCAGCAGTGAAGAGGTCCGATTTGCCAAAAACATTCAGTACTTC.

This chain joins TRBV6-5 and TRBJ1-6; D ambiguous. V was clipped by 0 bases and J by 10 bases, with 13 bases between them. The CDR3 contains 15 residues. The V gene's germline CDR1 is MNHEY and CDR2 SVGAGI. CDR3 region: CASSYSLGSGSPLHF. The CDR3 DNA reads TGTGCCAGCAGTTACTCACTGGGGTCGGGGTCACCCCTCCACTTT.

This clonotype was detected many times. The chain couples TRBV7-3 to TRBJ2-7; TRBD1 might be the D (6 bases). CDR1 SGHTA and CDR2 FQGTGA come from the germline V gene. V lost 0 bases and J lost 6, with 9 bases in between. The CDR3 totals 13 residues. CDR3 residues: CASSLTQGGEQYF. Here the CDR3 DNA reads TGTGCCAGCAGCTTAACGCAAGGGGGCGAGCAGTACTTC.

This clonotype was counted between two and nine times. This sequence joins TRBV7-3 and TRBJ1-6; 7 bases map to TRBD1. Germline CDR1 and CDR2: SGHTA and FQGTGA. V shed 4 bases and J 9 bases; nucleotides not matched to a gene: 3. The CDR3 spans 13 residues. In DNA, the CDR3 is TGTGCCAGCAGCTCAAGACAGGGTTCACCCCTCCACTTT. Residues: CASSSRQGSPLHF.

The gene calls are TRBV5-1 and TRBJ1-2; 7 bases are shared with TRBD1. V trimming: 6 bases; J trimming: 7 bases; junction bases outside the gene matches: 18. CDR3 length: 16 amino acids. The V gene's germline CDR1 is SGHRS and CDR2 YFSETQ. The CDR3 sequence is CASTLSKETGVFGYTF. DNA of the CDR3: TGCGCCAGCACGCTTTCCAAAGAAACAGGGGTTTTTGGCTACACCTTC. Based on the CDR3 plus reference TRBV5-1 and TRBJ1-2, the full variable domain is KAGVTQTPRYLIKTRGQQVTLSCSPISGHRSVSWYQQTPGQGLQFLFEYFSETQRNKGNFPGRFSGRQFSNSRSEMNVSTLELGDSALYLCASTLSKETGVFGYTFGSGTRLTVV.

This clonotype was seen many times. The V call is TRBV20-1, the J call TRBJ2-1, with unresolved D. The germline gives CDR1 DFQATT, CDR2 SNEGSKA (reference sequence). This CDR3 comprises 12 residues. V was shortened by 7 bases and J by 5 bases, with 12 bases between the two germline ends. CDR3 coding DNA: TGCAGTGTGGCAACCTACGACAATGAGCAGTTCTTC. The encoded protein is CSVATYDNEQFF.

This clonotype was counted a few times. The chain combines TRBV20-1 with TRBJ1-6, with a tentative D call TRBD1 (6 bases). Trimming removed 4 bases at V and 2 bases at J, with 9 bases between. Germline V gives CDR1 DFQATT, CDR2 SNEGSKA (reference sequence). CDR3 length equals 14 residues. Here the CDR3 DNA reads TGCAGTGCTACACAGGGAACCTATAATTCACCCCTCCACTTT. Encoded protein: CSATQGTYNSPLHF.

This clonotype came up a few times. The chain uses TRBV7-9 and TRBJ1-1, with D maybe TRBD1 (5 bases). Germline V gene lookup returns CDR1 SEHNR and CDR2 FQNEAQ (reference sequence). V dropped 5 bases and J dropped 5 bases, with 15 bases sitting between them. This CDR3 spans 14 amino acids. In DNA, the CDR3 is TGTGCCAGCAGCACCCCCGGGGGGGGGACTGAAGCTTTCTTT. Translating gives CASSTPGGGTEAFF. Full variable domain (outside the CDR3, taken from reference TRBV7-9 and TRBJ1-1): DTGVSQNPRHKITKRGQNVTFRCDPISEHNRLYWYRQTLGQGPEFLTYFQNEAQLEKSRLLSDRFSAERPKGSFSTLEIQRTEQGDSAMYLCASSTPGGGTEAFFGQGTRLTVV.